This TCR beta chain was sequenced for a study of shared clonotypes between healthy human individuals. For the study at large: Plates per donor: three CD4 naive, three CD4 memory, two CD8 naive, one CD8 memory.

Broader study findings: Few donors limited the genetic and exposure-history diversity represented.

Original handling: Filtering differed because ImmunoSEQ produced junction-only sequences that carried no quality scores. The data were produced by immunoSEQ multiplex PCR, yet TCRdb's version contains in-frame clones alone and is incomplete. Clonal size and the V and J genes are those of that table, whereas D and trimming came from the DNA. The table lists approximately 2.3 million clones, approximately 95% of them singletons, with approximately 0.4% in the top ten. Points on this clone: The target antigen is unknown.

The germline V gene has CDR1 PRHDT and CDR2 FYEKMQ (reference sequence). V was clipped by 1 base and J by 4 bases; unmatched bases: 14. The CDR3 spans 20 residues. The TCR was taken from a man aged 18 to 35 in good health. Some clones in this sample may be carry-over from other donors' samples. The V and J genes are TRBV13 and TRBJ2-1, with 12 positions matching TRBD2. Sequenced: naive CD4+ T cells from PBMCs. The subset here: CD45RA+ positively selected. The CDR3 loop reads CASSLERSASGRARYNEQFF. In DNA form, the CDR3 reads TGTGCCAGCAGCTTAGAGAGGTCGGCTAGCGGGAGGGCCAGGTACAATGAGCAGTTCTTC.